A selection of T cell receptor beta chains follows, all from one sample in a study of monozygotic twins with inflammatory bowel disease. For each CDR3 protein, TCRdb gives one entry from its re-call of the 5' RACE reads, without DNA. This sample's clone table lists over 350,000 distinct CDR3 sequences. Sequenced material: blood. The receptors come from a human donor with ulcerative colitis or Crohn's disease, or a healthy co-twin of an affected twin (not recorded which). Both conserved end residues are part of each CDR3.

j_call v_call cdr3_aa
TRBJ2-2 TRBV7-8 CASSLGQRNTGELFF
TRBJ2-5 TRBV9 CASAKRGRGGQETQYF
TRBJ2-2 TRBV6-2/TRBV6-3 CASSYGGTSANTGELFF
TRBJ2-7 TRBV5-5 CASSLQPGAYEQYF
TRBJ2-5 TRBV12-3/TRBV12-4 CASSSTPSRVNQETQYF
TRBJ2-1 TRBV6-4 CASSDSGDHNEQFF
TRBJ1-5 TRBV7-9 CASSSIGGAGSQHF
TRBJ2-3 TRBV6-2/TRBV6-3 CASSYPGTVSTDTQYF
TRBJ2-5 TRBV7-2 CASSTDRQESIGTQYF
TRBJ1-1 TRBV6-5 CASSCKVPGQGSVTEAFF
TRBJ2-5 TRBV7-9 CASSARTGGETQYF
TRBJ2-1 TRBV4-3 CASSRGLAGGPYEQFF
TRBJ2-2 TRBV7-2 CASSPPERNTGELFF
TRBJ2-7 TRBV5-5 CASSPGHTAYEQYF
TRBJ2-5 TRBV7-7 CASSSSQGGETQYF
TRBJ2-2 TRBV7-2 CASSLSGTGSGELFF
TRBJ2-2 TRBV12-3/TRBV12-4 CASSLGGGTGELFF
TRBJ2-3 TRBV4-3 CASSQEGLGGADTQYF
TRBJ2-6 TRBV18 CASSHLRDSHSGANVLTF
TRBJ1-4 TRBV4-2 CASSQGATNEKLFF
TRBJ2-1 TRBV5-1 CASSLSGTPPEQFF
TRBJ2-5 TRBV5-1 CASSLANGVETQYF
TRBJ1-6 TRBV20-1 CSARTPGHSNSPLHF
TRBJ2-2 TRBV4-1 CAGFSANTGELFF
TRBJ2-2 TRBV7-3 CASSSFKLNGAGELFF
TRBJ2-2 TRBV12-3/TRBV12-4 CASTPRLAGGTGELFF
TRBJ2-7 TRBV20-1 CSATRGGYEQYF
TRBJ2-7 TRBV18 CASSPFEGPYEQYF
TRBJ2-2 TRBV7-3 CASSPSKDRINTGELFF
TRBJ2-7 TRBV6-1 CASTPGGQGTAYEQYF
TRBJ2-3 TRBV5-1 CASSLPRQRSTDTQYF
TRBJ1-5 TRBV12-3/TRBV12-4 CASSPNMGNQPQHF
TRBJ1-1 TRBV6-1 CASSEGVVVISLNTEAFF
TRBJ1-1 TRBV11-2 CASSLIQGAHGSEAFF
TRBJ1-1 TRBV6-1 CASVDREGTEAFF
TRBJ2-1 TRBV7-3 CASSLDPTLEQFF
TRBJ2-5 TRBV28 CASSILPRVQETQYF
TRBJ2-2 TRBV20-1 CSARVLMNTGELFF
TRBJ2-2 TRBV15 CATSFTVNTGELFF
TRBJ1-5 TRBV20-1 CSASLRTGPNQPQHF
TRBJ1-4 TRBV5-1 CASRDPSSATNEKLFF
TRBJ2-5 TRBV20-1 CSATVPGGVETQYF
TRBJ1-1 TRBV24-1 CATSDSPYVTEAFF
TRBJ2-1 TRBV4-1 CASSRASGGLSYNEQFF
TRBJ1-1 TRBV10-3 CAISESQENTEAFF
TRBJ1-6 TRBV20-1 CSARREINSPLHF
TRBJ2-7 TRBV7-2 CASSWDRPSYEQYF
TRBJ1-6 TRBV5-1 CASSSTSEFSPLHF
TRBJ2-3 TRBV6-5 CASSTPGTDTQYF
TRBJ2-7 TRBV14 CASSQDWGVPDSYEQYF
TRBJ1-2 TRBV11-1 CASSLASYGYTF
TRBJ2-3 TRBV5-4 CASSRRLAGVNTDTQYF
TRBJ2-6 TRBV5-1 CASSQSPTEGANVLTF
TRBJ2-2 TRBV6-1 CASSPLPDRGDTGELFF
TRBJ2-1 TRBV5-1 CASSLRLGSYNEQFF
TRBJ1-1 TRBV7-9 CASSFETGRNTEAFF
TRBJ1-3 TRBV7-6 CASTSGSGSSGNTIYF
TRBJ2-3 TRBV4-3 CASSTQLTDTQYF